These 30 T cell receptor beta chains were sequenced from one sample in a study of control samples from healthy donors and cancer patients. The assay was immunoSEQ multiplex PCR, and TCRdb's table has in-frame clones only and misses some. The sample shows roughly 180,000 clones, approximately 92% of them seen only once. Source material: blood. These receptors came from a woman aged 40 to 50 in good health.

The V gene is TRBV12-5, the J gene TRBJ2-2, with TRBD2 matching 7 bases. The V segment lost 1 base and the J segment 5 bases; nucleotides outside the gene matches: 7. The CDR3 is made up of 16 amino acids. CDR1 and CDR2 from the germline V gene are LGHNT and FRNRAP. In DNA, the CDR3 is TGTGCTAGTGGTTTGGGGAGCGGGGTCTTAACCGGGGAGCTGTTTTTT. Translated, it gives CASGLGSGVLTGELFF.

The chain combines TRBV3-1 (or the pseudogene TRBV3-2) with TRBJ2-3; 7 bases are a match to TRBD1. The germline V gene encodes CDR1 LGHDT and CDR2 YNNKEL (reference sequence). The length of the CDR3 is 14 residues. V lost 6 bases and J lost 4; bases outside the gene matches: 7. The CDR3 DNA sequence: TGTGCCAGCAGTCGACAGGGTCGCTCAGATACGCAGTATTTT. It is translated as CASSRQGRSDTQYF.

This chain joins TRBV5-6 and TRBJ1-2; D is possibly TRBD1 (5 bases). This CDR3 has 15 residues. The V and J ends lost 0 bases and 2 bases respectively, with 11 bases between them. Per the germline V gene, CDR1 is SGHDT and CDR2 is YYEEEE. The CDR3: CASSLGGAINYGYTF. CDR3 sequence (DNA): TGTGCCAGCAGCTTGGGCGGGGCGATCAACTATGGCTACACCTTC.

The V gene is TRBV11-2, the J gene TRBJ1-5; D is perhaps TRBD1 (5 bases). The V end was cut by 4 bases, the J end by 7 bases, with 14 bases between. Germline V gene data show CDR1 as SGHAT and CDR2 as FQNNGV. The CDR3 extends over 14 amino acids. CDR3 loop: CASSSSGWEQPQHF. Here the CDR3 DNA reads TGTGCCAGCAGCTCGTCAGGGTGGGAACAGCCCCAGCATTTT.

V usage is TRBV6-4 and J usage is TRBJ1-2; D is ambiguous. The germline V gene has CDR1 MRHNA and CDR2 SNTAGT. This CDR3 comprises 14 residues. Trimming removed 6 bases from V and 6 bases from J, with 17 bases in between. The CDR3 DNA reads as TGTGCCAGCAGCCCGAGGGAGTTCGGACATGGCTACACCTTC. Translating it yields CASSPREFGHGYTF.

The chain is built from TRBV15 and TRBJ2-7; tentatively, D is TRBD2 (5 bases). The germline V and J ends were trimmed by 6 bases and 6 bases, with 21 bases remaining between them. CDR3 length: 15 amino acids. CDR1 is LNHNV and CDR2 is YYDKDF in the germline V gene (reference sequence). The CDR3 DNA reads TGTGCCACCAGTTTGTCCGGGGAATCTCTAGGCGAGCAGTACTTC. Translated, it gives CATSLSGESLGEQYF.

V and J are TRBV10-3 and TRBJ1-6, with 9 bases aligning to TRBD1. V shed 3 bases and J 10 bases; nucleotides not matched to a gene: 7. Germline lookup yields CDR1 ENHRY and CDR2 SYGVKD. This CDR3 spans 15 amino acids. This chain's CDR3 is CAISERDREESPLHF. DNA of the CDR3: TGTGCCATCAGTGAACGGGACAGGGAAGAGTCACCCCTCCACTTT.

The V call is TRBV11-2, the J call TRBJ2-5, with D perhaps assigned TRBD1 or TRBD2 (5 bases each). V was cut by 4 bases and J by 7 bases, with 16 bases left in between. The CDR3 is 14 residues long. Per germline, CDR1 SGHAT and CDR2 FQNNGV. The CDR3 reads CASSSAGTGWTQYF. DNA of the CDR3: TGTGCCAGCAGCTCCGCCGGGACCGGGTGGACCCAGTACTTC.

V usage is TRBV7-9 and J usage is TRBJ1-2; the D is unclear. Trimming shortened V by 6 bases and J by 5 bases, and 16 bases separated the two germline ends. Per germline, CDR1 SEHNR and CDR2 FQNEAQ (reference sequence). The CDR3 totals 14 residues. In DNA form, the CDR3 reads TGTGCCAGCAGTCGAGCGAGTTTTGGGTATGGCTACACCTTC. This encodes CASSRASFGYGYTF.

The genes are TRBV18 and TRBJ2-2; D ambiguous. The CDR3 contains 13 residues. Deletions cut 3 bases from V and 5 bases from J, with 7 bases between. The germline gives CDR1 KGHSH, CDR2 LQKENI. CDR3 in amino acids: CASSPSLTGELFF. Written as DNA, the CDR3 is TGTGCCAGCTCACCGAGCCTAACCGGGGAGCTGTTTTTT.

The rearrangement joins TRBV11-2 to TRBJ2-1; 7 bases are shared with TRBD1. Germline V gene sequence: CDR1 SGHAT, CDR2 FQNNGV. The CDR3 is 15 amino acids. After removal of 8 bases from V and 1 base from J, the junction contained 8 bases not matched to a gene. The CDR3 DNA follows: TGTGCCAGCCTCCTAAGGACAGGTTCCTACAATGAGCAGTTCTTC. This encodes CASLLRTGSYNEQFF.

This chain joins TRBV5-1 and TRBJ2-5; D is unclear. The CDR3 is 12 amino acids. V dropped 0 bases and J dropped 4 bases, with 4 bases sitting between them. The germline gives CDR1 SGHRS, CDR2 YFSETQ. The CDR3 is CASSLEGETQYF. The CDR3 DNA reads as TGCGCCAGCAGCTTGGAAGGAGAGACCCAGTACTTC.

This sequence joins TRBV4-1 and TRBJ1-5; D unclear. Germline values: CDR1 MGHRA, CDR2 YSYEKL. V was shortened by 0 bases and J by 1 base, with 7 bases between the two germline ends. The CDR3 covers 15 residues. This CDR3 is CASSQEVVSNQPQHF. In nucleotides, the CDR3 is TGCGCCAGCAGCCAAGAGGTGGTAAGCAATCAGCCCCAGCATTTT.

The V and J genes are TRBV3-1 (or the pseudogene TRBV3-2) and TRBJ2-1; D ambiguous. V dropped 6 bases and J dropped 0 bases, with 12 bases sitting between them. Germline V lookup: CDR1 LGHDT, CDR2 YNNKEL (reference sequence). This CDR3 region has 15 residues. The CDR3 region has the DNA TGTGCCAGCAGGCGGACCCCGAGCTCCTACAATGAGCAGTTCTTC. It yields the protein CASRRTPSSYNEQFF.

This chain joins TRBV6-5 and TRBJ1-4; D uncertain. Trimming took 6 bases from V and 8 from J, leaving 10 bases between them. The CDR3 covers 12 residues. From germline, CDR1 is MNHEY and CDR2 SVGAGI. The CDR3 spells CASRRAGEKLFF. The CDR3 bases are TGTGCCAGCAGACGAGCGGGGGAAAAACTGTTTTTT.

The CDR3 sequence is CASSYTGSTEAFF. Written as DNA, the CDR3 is TGTGCCAGCAGCTACACAGGGAGCACTGAAGCTTTCTTT. The chain uses TRBV5-5 and TRBJ1-1; possible D gene TRBD1, 6 bases. The CDR3 length is 13 residues. Germline CDR1 and CDR2: SGHKS and YYEKEE (reference sequence). V lost 3 bases, J lost 4 bases, and 10 bases lay in between. Full variable domain (remainder filled in from reference TRBV5-5 and TRBJ1-1): DAGVTQSPTHLIKTRGQQVTLRCSPISGHKSVSWYQQVLGQGPQFIFQYYEKEERGRGNFPDRFSARQFPNYSSELNVNALLLGDSALYLCASSYTGSTEAFFGQGTRLTVV.

This clone came up a few times. V gene TRBV3-1 (or the pseudogene TRBV3-2) combines with J gene TRBJ1-1; D is ambiguous. The CDR3 is 14 amino acids. V was cut by 2 bases and J by 1 base, with 8 bases left in between. Germline loops: CDR1 LGHDT, CDR2 YNNKEL (reference sequence). As DNA, the CDR3 is TGTGCCAGCAGCCAATTCACAGCGAACACTGAAGCTTTCTTT. This codes for CASSQFTANTEAFF.

The chain recombines TRBV4-1 with TRBJ2-1; weak D call: TRBD2 (5 bases). The CDR3 consists of 12 residues. In germline, CDR1 is MGHRA, CDR2 YSYEKL. Trimming pared 4 bases from V and 9 bases from J, leaving 10 bases between. CDR3 sequence: CASSLQRGEQFF. CDR3 nucleotides: TGCGCCAGCAGCCTACAACGGGGTGAGCAGTTCTTC.

The chain couples TRBV10-2 to TRBJ2-2; the D is unclear. CDR1 and CDR2 from the germline V gene are WSHSY and SAAADI. The V end lost 6 bases, the J end lost 5 bases, and 16 bases lay between the germline ends. The CDR3 consists of 15 residues. The CDR3 protein is CASSTREDGTGELFF. The DNA for the CDR3 is TGCGCCAGCAGCACCAGAGAAGACGGTACCGGGGAGCTGTTTTTT.

The rearrangement uses TRBV5-5 and TRBJ1-2, with 8 nucleotides matching TRBD1. Germline assignment: CDR1 SGHKS and CDR2 YYEKEE (reference sequence). V was pared by 4 bases and J by 4 bases, with 9 bases of the junction left unmatched. The CDR3 runs to 15 residues. The CDR3 sequence: CASSTGQGLGYGYTF. The CDR3, as DNA: TGTGCCAGCAGCACCGGACAGGGCTTAGGCTATGGCTACACCTTC. Supplemented by reference TRBV5-5 and TRBJ1-2, the full variable domain reads DAGVTQSPTHLIKTRGQQVTLRCSPISGHKSVSWYQQVLGQGPQFIFQYYEKEERGRGNFPDRFSARQFPNYSSELNVNALLLGDSALYLCASSTGQGLGYGYTFGSGTRLTVV.

In DNA, the CDR3 is TGTGCCAGCTCACCGCAAGTTCAGGGGGCTGAAGCTTTCTTT. This encodes CASSPQVQGAEAFF. The V and J genes are TRBV18 and TRBJ1-1; 7 positions agree with TRBD1. V shed 3 bases and J 6 bases; nucleotides not matched to a gene: 7. Germline loops: CDR1 KGHSH, CDR2 LQKENI. The CDR3 runs to 14 residues.

The chain is built from TRBV5-5 and TRBJ1-4; D unclear. V was trimmed by 4 bases and J by 7 bases, leaving 20 bases between them. Germline V gives CDR1 SGHKS, CDR2 YYEKEE (reference sequence). The CDR3 totals 16 residues. The CDR3 bases are TGTGCCAGCAGCCTGGGTGGGGAGGGTTGGAGTGAAAAACTGTTTTTT. It translates to CASSLGGEGWSEKLFF.

The chain recombines TRBV21-1 with TRBJ1-1. TRBV21-1 is a pseudogene. This CDR3 region has 15 residues. The CDR3 protein is CASRGEGAGYSEAFF. CDR3 DNA: TGTGCCAGCAGAGGGGAGGGGGCAGGGTATTCTGAAGCTTTCTTT.

The chain joins TRBV19 to TRBJ1-5, with 10 bases aligning to TRBD1. The CDR3 is made up of 16 amino acids. CDR1 is LNHDA and CDR2 is SQIVND in the germline V gene (reference sequence). The trim removed 4 bases at V and 2 bases at J, leaving 5 bases unmatched. The CDR3 region is CASSRTTGGGNQPQHF. DNA of the CDR3: TGTGCCAGTAGTAGAACGACAGGGGGCGGCAATCAGCCCCAGCATTTT.

This clone was found once. The gene calls are TRBV10-3 and TRBJ1-1, with TRBD1 as a possible D gene (5 bases). CDR1 and CDR2 (germline): ENHRY, SYGVKD. Trimming removed 5 bases from V and 1 base from J, with 8 bases in between. The CDR3 consists of 13 residues. The DNA of the CDR3 is TGTGCCATCAGTCCAGGACAGAACACTGAAGCTTTCTTT. It translates to CAISPGQNTEAFF.

The chain has TRBV11-3 and TRBJ2-2; D tentatively fits TRBD1 or TRBD2 (5 bases each). The CDR3 runs 13 residues. V lost 5 bases and J 6 bases, leaving 10 bases between the germline ends. Germline CDR1 SGHNT, CDR2 YENEEA. The CDR3: CASSLQGPGELFF. The CDR3 DNA reads TGTGCCAGCAGCCTTCAGGGACCCGGGGAGCTGTTTTTT. Looking up the rest from reference TRBV11-3 and TRBJ2-2 gives the full variable domain: EAGVVQSPRYKIIEKKQPVAFWCNPISGHNTLYWYLQNLGQGPELLIRYENEEAVDDSQLPKDRFSAERLKGVDSTLKIQPAELGDSAVYLCASSLQGPGELFFGEGSRLTVL.

The V call is TRBV6-6, the J call TRBJ1-3; D is ambiguous. Trimming cost V 0 bases and J 0 bases, with 6 bases left between them. Germline loops: CDR1 MNHNY, CDR2 SVGAGI (reference sequence). The CDR3 is 15 amino acids. The CDR3 is CASSYSGISGNTIYF. The CDR3, as DNA: TGTGCCAGCAGTTACTCCGGTATCTCTGGAAACACCATATATTTT.

The chain carries TRBV7-2 and TRBJ2-3, with TRBD1 matching 7 bases. The germline CDR1 and CDR2 sequences are SGHTA and FQGNSA. The CDR3 is 16 residues long. The V segment lost 5 bases and the J segment 2 bases; nucleotides outside the gene matches: 10. The CDR3 DNA reads TGTGCCAGCAGCCTAAGACAGGGTCGGGTCACAGATACGCAGTATTTT. As protein: CASSLRQGRVTDTQYF.

The rearrangement uses TRBV20-1 and TRBJ1-4; D ambiguous. There are 14 residues in the CDR3. V was pared by 3 bases and J by 4 bases, with 12 bases between. Germline CDR1 and CDR2: DFQATT and SNEGSKA (reference sequence). The CDR3 protein is CSASQSPGNEKLFF. The CDR3 DNA is TGCAGTGCTAGTCAGTCCCCTGGTAATGAAAAACTGTTTTTT.

The V gene is TRBV4-1, the J gene TRBJ1-1; D perhaps matches TRBD1 (5 bases). Germline assignment: CDR1 MGHRA and CDR2 YSYEKL. Trimming stripped 10 bases from V and 0 bases from J, with 15 bases between. This CDR3 has 14 amino acids. The CDR3, as DNA: TGCGCCACAGTGGGGGTTCCCATGAACACTGAAGCTTTCTTT. Protein: CATVGVPMNTEAFF.